This paragraph reports one T cell receptor beta chain. Only in-frame clones appear in the TCRdb table, and some are missing; sequencing was by immunoSEQ multiplex PCR. The sample lists around 620,000 clones; more than 80% were seen once. This record comes from a study of blood T cell repertoires in COVID-19. Whole-study context: The samples span acute and convalescent COVID-19 from the United States, Italy and Spain.

Between the trimmed V and J ends, which lost 0 bases and 5 bases, there was a span of 7 bases. The CDR3 length is 13 residues. Germline CDR1 MNHEY, CDR2 SVGEGT. This sequence was found in a woman younger than 35 with acute or convalescent COVID-19. The sample taken for sequencing was peripheral blood. The chain recombines TRBV6-2 or TRBV6-3 with TRBJ2-5; no clear D. CDR3 sequence reads: CASSYSSWETQYF. In DNA form, the CDR3 reads TGTGCCAGCAGTTACTCGAGCTGGGAGACCCAGTACTTC.